This passage covers 9 T cell receptor beta chains from one sample sequenced in a study of regulatory T cells in long-lasting Graves disease. CDR3 regions were amplified by Arm-PCR using iRepertoire HTBI primers to build TCR beta libraries. TCRdb recomputed calls from the multiplex PCR reads with MiXCR, one row per CDR3 protein. The sample contains about 660,000 distinct CDR3 sequences, roughly 30% of which appear only once. Specified time point: persistent/refractory GD, antithyroid drugs over 5 years with positive TRAb. The TCR library used RNA extracted from PBMCs. Sequenced material: peripheral blood mononuclear cells (PBMCs), taken when the disease was refractory, from a patient treated with antithyroid drugs. The receptors originated from a female donor with Graves disease.

There are many counts of this clonotype. V is TRBV12-3 or TRBV12-4 and J is TRBJ1-4; tentative D call: TRBD1 (6 bases). The CDR3 covers 14 residues. V gave up 6 bases and J gave up 4 bases, with 12 bases separating them. The CDR3 coding sequence is TGTGCCAGCAGGCAGGGGCATAATAATGAAAAACTGTTTTTT. Translation gives CASRQGHNNEKLFF.

This clonotype was seen only a few times. A read error may produce the germline difference seen at one junction end. The chain uses TRBV20-1 and TRBJ2-7, with 7 bases lining up with TRBD2. The CDR3 is made up of 13 amino acids. Per germline, CDR1 DFQATT and CDR2 SNEGSKA (reference sequence). The chain's CDR3 is CSAAGERTYEQYF. The DNA of the CDR3 is TGCAGTGCTGCGGGGGAGCGGACCTACGAACAGTACTTC.

This clonotype was recorded a few times. This chain links TRBV5-1 with TRBJ2-2; no firm D call. The CDR3 loop spans 15 amino acids. Trimming stripped 2 bases from V and 6 bases from J, with 14 bases between. Germline loops: CDR1 SGHRS, CDR2 YFSETQ. The CDR3 region has the DNA TGCGCCAGCAGCTTTAATCCTCAAGGGCCCGGGGAGCTGTTTTTT. Amino acids: CASSFNPQGPGELFF. Together with reference TRBV5-1 and TRBJ2-2, the CDR3 gives the full variable domain: KAGVTQTPRYLIKTRGQQVTLSCSPISGHRSVSWYQQTPGQGLQFLFEYFSETQRNKGNFPGRFSGRQFSNSRSEMNVSTLELGDSALYLCASSFNPQGPGELFFGEGSRLTVL.

As DNA, the CDR3 is TGCGCCAGCAGCTTATGGAGCGGGCTTTACAATGAGCAGTTCTTC. Residues: CASSLWSGLYNEQFF. The chain has TRBV5-1 and TRBJ2-1; D is possibly TRBD2 (6 bases). Germline CDR1 is SGHRS and CDR2 is YFSETQ. The CDR3 is made up of 15 amino acids. V was trimmed by 2 bases and J by 4 bases, leaving 13 bases between them.

This clonotype was seen only a few times. The chain joins TRBV10-3 to TRBJ2-7; weak D call: TRBD1 (5 bases). V dropped 5 bases and J dropped 4 bases, with 9 bases sitting between them. Germline loops: CDR1 ENHRY, CDR2 SYGVKD. This CDR3 spans 12 amino acids. This CDR3 is CAISQNRYEQYF. The CDR3 nucleotides read TGTGCCATCAGTCAGAACAGGTACGAGCAGTACTTC.

This clonotype was detected a few times. This sequence joins TRBV28 and TRBJ2-2, with 7 bases identical to TRBD2. Germline CDR1 and CDR2: MDHEN and SYDVKM. The CDR3 contains 16 residues. Trimming at V came to 6 bases and at J to 0 bases, leaving 7 bases not matched to a gene. CDR3 amino acids: CASSEPGLPNTGELFF. CDR3 DNA sequence: TGTGCCAGCAGCGAGCCGGGACTACCGAACACCGGGGAGCTGTTTTTT.

This clonotype was seen repeatedly, ten times or more. The chain is built from TRBV2 and TRBJ1-2; unclear D gene. The CDR3 runs to 13 residues. Between the trimmed V and J ends, which lost 4 bases and 8 bases, there was a span of 14 bases. CDR1 SNHLY and CDR2 FYNNEI come from the germline V gene. The chain's CDR3 is CASSAKKSSGYTF. CDR3 coding DNA: TGTGCCAGCAGTGCCAAGAAAAGCAGCGGCTACACCTTC.

Worth noting for this clonotype: With a much larger clone just one base away, this may be a read error. The V and J genes are TRBV12-3 or TRBV12-4 and TRBJ1-1; D is unresolved. This CDR3 region has 16 residues. V was cut by 5 bases and J by 0 bases, with 16 bases left in between. The CDR3 here is CASSKSGVRMNTEAFF. The CDR3 DNA reads TGTGCCAGCAGTAAGAGCGGGGTAAGGATGAACACTGAAGCTTTCTTT.

Points on this clonotype: A read error may be the cause here, since a much bigger clone is one base away. The chain joins TRBV28 to TRBJ1-2; D is uncertain. Germline V gene lookup returns CDR1 MDHEN and CDR2 SYDVKM. The CDR3 spans 13 residues. In DNA form, the CDR3 reads TGTGCCAGCAGTTTTCTGGGGTTCTATGGCTACGCCTTC. This gives the protein CASSFLGFYGYAF.